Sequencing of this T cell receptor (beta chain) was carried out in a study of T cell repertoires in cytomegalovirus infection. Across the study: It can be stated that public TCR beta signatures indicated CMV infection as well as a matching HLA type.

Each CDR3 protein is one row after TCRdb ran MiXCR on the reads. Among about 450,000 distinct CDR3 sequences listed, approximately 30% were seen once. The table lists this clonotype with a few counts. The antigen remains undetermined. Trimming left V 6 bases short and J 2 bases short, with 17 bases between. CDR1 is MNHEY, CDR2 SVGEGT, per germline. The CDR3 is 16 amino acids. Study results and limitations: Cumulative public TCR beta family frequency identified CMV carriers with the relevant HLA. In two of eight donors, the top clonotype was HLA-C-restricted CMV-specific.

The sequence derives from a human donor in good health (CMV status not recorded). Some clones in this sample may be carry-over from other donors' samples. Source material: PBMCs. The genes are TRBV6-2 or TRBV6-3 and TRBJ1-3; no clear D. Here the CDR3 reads CASRPQWVPPGNTIYF. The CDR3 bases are TGTGCCAGCAGACCACAGTGGGTACCACCTGGAAACACCATATATTTT.